The 29 T cell receptor beta chains presented below share a single source sample, sequenced in a study of blood T cell repertoires in COVID-19. Using immunoSEQ multiplex PCR, the repertoire was profiled, and TCRdb retains in-frame clones only, with some absent. This sample carries approximately 150,000 clones, about four fifths of them seen once, and the ten largest clones take more than 6.5%. Sequenced sample: peripheral blood. The source of these receptors is a woman aged 60 to 75 with COVID-19, enrolled during active disease.

This clone has only one observation. This sequence joins TRBV6-5 and TRBJ1-2; possible D gene TRBD1, 6 bases. Deletions cut 7 bases from V and 9 bases from J, with 18 bases between. The CDR3 is 13 amino acids. The germline CDR1 and CDR2 sequences are MNHEY and SVGAGI. The CDR3 nucleotides read TGTGCCAGCAAACCCATGGACAGACAGCGCTACACCTTC. Translation gives CASKPMDRQRYTF.

This chain connects TRBV19 to TRBJ1-3; unclear D gene. The CDR3 runs to 13 residues. Germline CDR1 reads LNHDA; CDR2 reads SQIVND (reference sequence). Trimming stripped 3 bases from V and 4 bases from J, with 7 bases between. Written as DNA, the CDR3 is TGTGCCAGTAGTATTCAGACAGGAAACACCATATATTTT. Translation gives CASSIQTGNTIYF.

The chain recombines TRBV4-2 with TRBJ2-1; weak D call: TRBD2 (5 bases). The CDR3 totals 15 residues. Germline values: CDR1 LGHNA, CDR2 YNFKEQ. V gave up 1 base and J gave up 13 bases, with 20 bases separating them. The CDR3 coding sequence is TGTGCCAGCAGCCAAGCCACCCGGCGGGTGTCTGAACAGTTCTTC. The encoded protein is CASSQATRRVSEQFF.

The chain joins TRBV5-5 to TRBJ1-1; D not resolved. V was pared by 1 base and J by 1 base, with 5 bases between. Germline V gene sequence: CDR1 SGHKS, CDR2 YYEKEE (reference sequence). The CDR3 is 13 residues long. The CDR3: CASSLLENTEAFF. In nucleotides, the CDR3 is TGTGCCAGCAGCTTGCTAGAGAACACTGAAGCTTTCTTT.

The CDR3 loop is CASSIEGAVTQYF. Written as DNA, the CDR3 is TGTGCCAGTAGTATTGAGGGGGCGGTGACCCAGTACTTC. J is TRBJ2-5 and V is TRBV19, with 7 bases fitting TRBD1. The CDR3 spans 13 residues. Germline assignment: CDR1 LNHDA and CDR2 SQIVND (reference sequence). Losses at the gene ends were 3 bases for V and 7 bases for J; bases not matched to a gene: 5.

CDR3 region: CASSLGGLAGTGELFF. The CDR3 DNA is TGCGCCAGCAGCTTGGGGGGACTAGCAGGCACCGGGGAGCTGTTTTTT. The chain is built from TRBV5-1 and TRBJ2-2; 9 bases map to TRBD2. The CDR3 covers 16 residues. The germline V gene has CDR1 SGHRS and CDR2 YFSETQ. J lost 4 bases, V lost 0 bases, and 4 bases had no gene match.

CDR3 region: CASSQDPSSGRTYGTDTQYF. The DNA of the CDR3 is TGCGCCAGCAGCCAAGATCCCTCAAGCGGGAGGACTTATGGCACAGATACGCAGTATTTT. The rearrangement uses TRBV4-3 and TRBJ2-3, with TRBD2 matching over 9 bases. This CDR3 has 20 residues. Looked up from germline, CDR1 is LGHNA and CDR2 is YSLEER. V lost 0 bases, J lost 1 base, and 14 bases stayed unmatched.

The chain employs TRBV9 and TRBJ2-1; TRBD2 matches at 12 bases. The junction had 3 bases not matched to a gene; V was cut back by 4 bases and J by 4 bases. The CDR3 extends over 15 amino acids. From germline, CDR1 is SGDLS and CDR2 YYNGEE. This CDR3 reads CASSKGLAGYNEQFF. CDR3 in DNA: TGTGCCAGCAGCAAGGGACTAGCGGGTTACAATGAGCAGTTCTTC.

This clone appeared a few times. This chain connects TRBV11-1 to TRBJ2-2; 9 nucleotides align to TRBD1. The CDR3 length is 15 residues. The germline gives CDR1 SGHAT, CDR2 FQDESV (reference sequence). The J segment lost 5 bases and the V segment lost 5 bases, leaving 6 bases of the junction unmatched. The CDR3 region is CASSPDRGKTGELFF. CDR3 nucleotide sequence: TGTGCCAGCAGCCCTGACAGGGGGAAGACCGGGGAGCTGTTTTTT.

For the CDR3, the DNA is TGCGCCAGCAGCTCAGGGGGACAGGGGGCCTACGAGCAGTACTTC. Translating gives CASSSGGQGAYEQYF. The chain couples TRBV5-1 to TRBJ2-7; 11 nucleotides agree with TRBD1. Germline-derived CDR1 and CDR2 are SGHRS and YFSETQ. V dropped 3 bases and J dropped 2; count of bases not matched to a gene: 4. This CDR3 has 15 amino acids.

This clone was detected only once. The chain joins TRBV5-6 to TRBJ1-4; 9 bases map to TRBD1. CDR3 length: 15 amino acids. Trimming at V came to 3 bases and at J to 2 bases, leaving 2 bases not matched to a gene. Germline assignment: CDR1 SGHDT and CDR2 YYEEEE. The CDR3, as DNA: TGTGCCAGCAGCTCTGGGACAGGGACTAATGAAAAACTGTTTTTT. Its protein product is CASSSGTGTNEKLFF.

V gene TRBV19 combines with J gene TRBJ2-7, with TRBD1 as a possible D gene (6 bases). The V gene lost 4 bases and the J gene lost 2 bases, with 15 bases spanning the gap. Germline lookup yields CDR1 LNHDA and CDR2 SQIVND (reference sequence). The CDR3 runs 15 residues. The DNA for the CDR3 is TGTGCCAGTAGTACCAGACAGGAAAATCCCTACGAGCAGTACGTC. Translation gives CASSTRQENPYEQYV.

This chain connects TRBV4-2 to TRBJ1-4; no firm D call. CDR1 and CDR2 from the germline V gene are LGHNA and YNFKEQ. The CDR3 has 15 residues. V was clipped by 3 bases and J by 8 bases, with 16 bases between them. CDR3 bases: TGTGCCAGCAGCCAGGAAACCGGGGATTACGAAAAACTGTTTTTT. Encoded protein: CASSQETGDYEKLFF.

The chain is built from TRBV6-4 and TRBJ2-5; D remains unclear. Trimming took 1 base from V and 1 from J, leaving 16 bases between them. This CDR3 region has 17 residues. From germline, CDR1 is MRHNA and CDR2 SNTAGT. Written as DNA, the CDR3 is TGTGCCAGCAGTGACTGGGCACAGAAGTGGGCCCAAGAGACCCAGTACTTC. Protein: CASSDWAQKWAQETQYF.

The V gene is TRBV6-1, the J gene TRBJ1-2, with 8 bases that match TRBD1. The CDR3 length is 14 residues. The germline V gene encodes CDR1 MNHNS and CDR2 SASEGT. The V segment lost 3 bases and the J segment 5 bases; nucleotides outside the gene matches: 5. CDR3 loop: CASSDAGQGYGYTF. CDR3 bases: TGTGCCAGCAGTGATGCAGGACAGGGATATGGCTACACCTTC.

The chain employs TRBV19 and TRBJ1-5; D remains unclear. Germline V lookup: CDR1 LNHDA, CDR2 SQIVND (reference sequence). Trimming stripped 5 bases from V and 11 bases from J, with 16 bases between. This CDR3 has 13 residues. CDR3 DNA sequence: TGTGCCAGTAGTCCCCGCCCTAGCGGTGCCCAGCATTTT. This codes for CASSPRPSGAQHF.

V gene TRBV10-3 combines with J gene TRBJ1-2; 10 nucleotides line up with TRBD1. The length of the CDR3 is 15 residues. Losses at the gene ends were 6 bases for V and 5 bases for J; bases not matched to a gene: 9. Per the germline V gene, CDR1 is ENHRY and CDR2 is SYGVKD. The CDR3 region is CAIRGGTGEEYGYTF. The DNA for the CDR3 is TGTGCCATCAGGGGTGGGACAGGGGAAGAGTATGGCTACACCTTC.

This clone was seen once. V gene TRBV28 combines with J gene TRBJ1-2; 9 bases line up with TRBD1. CDR1 and CDR2 from the germline V gene are MDHEN and SYDVKM. The trim removed 6 bases at V and 2 bases at J, leaving 1 base unmatched. This CDR3 is 13 amino acids long. The CDR3 region has the DNA TGTGCCAGCAGGACAGGGGGGAACTATGGCTACACCTTC. It translates to CASRTGGNYGYTF.

This clone was detected ten times or more. This CDR3 is CASSPGQGVYEQYV. CDR3 sequence (DNA): TGTGCCAGCAGCCCTGGACAGGGGGTATACGAGCAGTACGTC. The chain uses TRBV3-1 (or the pseudogene TRBV3-2) and TRBJ2-7; 10 positions match TRBD1. The length of the CDR3 is 14 residues. Germline CDR1 is LGHDT and CDR2 is YNNKEL (reference sequence). V shed 4 bases and J 4 bases; nucleotides not matched to a gene: 4.

The rearrangement uses TRBV7-2 and TRBJ1-2, with no clear D. Between the trimmed V and J ends, which lost 1 base and 8 bases, there was a span of 14 bases. The CDR3 consists of 14 residues. Germline assignment: CDR1 SGHTA and CDR2 FQGNSA. CDR3 sequence: CASSLVRPPGGYTF. CDR3 DNA sequence: TGTGCCAGCAGCTTAGTACGGCCCCCAGGCGGCTACACCTTC.

This sequence joins TRBV6-5 and TRBJ1-2; 11 bases line up with TRBD1. Looked up from germline, CDR1 is MNHEY and CDR2 is SVGAGI. This CDR3 is 14 amino acids long. Losses at the gene ends were 4 bases for V and 8 bases for J; bases not matched to a gene: 6. CDR3 protein: CASSSGQGALGYTF. The CDR3 coding sequence is TGTGCCAGCAGTTCCGGACAGGGGGCATTAGGCTACACCTTC.

The chain has TRBV11-2 and TRBJ2-7, with 7 nucleotides matching TRBD1. V lost 1 base and J lost 4; bases outside the gene matches: 7. CDR3 length equals 15 residues. CDR1 and CDR2 from the germline V gene are SGHAT and FQNNGV. CDR3 DNA: TGTGCCAGCAGCTTAGTGAGACAGGGAAGGTACGAGCAGTACTTC. It codes for CASSLVRQGRYEQYF.

This chain uses TRBV7-9 with TRBJ1-1; the match to TRBD1 covers 7 bases. Germline V gene sequence: CDR1 SEHNR, CDR2 FQNEAQ (reference sequence). The CDR3 consists of 13 residues. V lost 5 bases to trimming and J lost 4 bases; unmatched junction nucleotides: 4. CDR3 region: CASSAPGGTEAFF. In DNA form, the CDR3 reads TGTGCCAGCAGCGCTCCAGGGGGCACTGAAGCTTTCTTT.

The chain couples TRBV19 to TRBJ2-3; D may be TRBD1 (5 bases). Germline V CDR1 and CDR2: LNHDA, SQIVND (reference sequence). The V and J ends lost 3 bases and 1 base respectively, with 14 bases between them. This CDR3 spans 16 amino acids. This CDR3 reads CASSMDTMPGTDTQYF. DNA for the CDR3: TGTGCCAGTAGTATGGACACGATGCCAGGCACAGATACGCAGTATTTT. Full variable domain (missing parts from reference TRBV19 and TRBJ2-3): DGGITQSPKYLFRKEGQNVTLSCEQNLNHDAMYWYRQDPGQGLRLIYYSQIVNDFQKGDIAEGYSVSREKKESFPLTVTSAQKNPTAFYLCASSMDTMPGTDTQYFGPGTRLTVL.

V is TRBV6-5 and J is TRBJ1-1; no clear D gene. Germline-derived CDR1 and CDR2 are MNHEY and SVGAGI. The germline V and J ends were trimmed by 6 bases and 6 bases, with 17 bases remaining between them. The length of the CDR3 is 14 residues. CDR3 in amino acids: CASSLLGRAPEAFF. In DNA form, the CDR3 reads TGTGCCAGCAGCCTGCTGGGGAGGGCCCCTGAAGCTTTCTTT.

The chain is built from TRBV19 and TRBJ2-2, with D unresolved. The V end lost 5 bases, the J end lost 2 bases, and 12 bases lay between the germline ends. The CDR3 has 15 amino acids. Germline-derived CDR1 and CDR2 are LNHDA and SQIVND (reference sequence). As DNA, the CDR3 is TGTGCCAGTAGTCCCCGACTGAGAAACACCGGGGAGCTGTTTTTT. Translated: CASSPRLRNTGELFF.

This clone was seen a few times. The chain employs TRBV5-4 and TRBJ1-2; 12 bases match TRBD1. Germline-derived CDR1 and CDR2 are SGHNT and YYREEE (reference sequence). The V gene end was trimmed by 3 bases and the J gene end by 4 bases; junction bases not matched to a gene: 10. The CDR3 runs to 17 residues. The CDR3 protein is CASSSGGTGGAGYGYTF. CDR3 in DNA: TGTGCCAGCAGCTCCGGAGGGACAGGGGGCGCAGGCTATGGCTACACCTTC.

The chain carries TRBV7-9 and TRBJ2-1; 16 bases fit TRBD2. Germline assignment: CDR1 SEHNR and CDR2 FQNEAQ (reference sequence). V lost 5 bases and J lost 8; bases outside the gene matches: 6. CDR3 length equals 16 residues. The CDR3 nucleotides read TGTGCCAGCAGCCCCCCCGGGACTAGCGGGAGGGATGAGCAGTTCTTC. Translated, it gives CASSPPGTSGRDEQFF.

This chain links TRBV10-3 with TRBJ2-7; D is perhaps TRBD1 (7 bases). Germline lookup yields CDR1 ENHRY and CDR2 SYGVKD. The CDR3 sequence is 15 residues long. Trimming shortened V by 6 bases and J by 2 bases, and 17 bases separated the two germline ends. CDR3 amino acids: CAISAGQMPTYEQYF. The CDR3 DNA sequence: TGTGCCATCAGCGCGGGACAGATGCCGACCTACGAGCAGTACTTC.